This TCR beta chain was identified in a study of vaccination and CD4 T cells after COVID-19. Study-wide context: Every participant was given two doses of BNT162b2 or mRNA-1273 vaccine. Median time from COVID diagnosis to post-COVID sampling was roughly 13 weeks (35 to 161).

Described time point: late sampling 161 to 241 days after vaccination in a few convalescent patients. One entry per CDR3 protein results from TCRdb running MiXCR on the PCR reads. The table includes more than 25,000 distinct CDR3 sequences, almost 50% detected once. Germline V gene sequence: CDR1 MDHEN, CDR2 SYDVKM. Trimming took 2 bases from V and 2 from J; bases not matched to a gene: 0. This CDR3 region has 14 residues. The sequence came from a human donor who had recovered from COVID-19. The chain joins TRBV28 to TRBJ2-5; 9 nucleotides line up with TRBD2. Sequencing was performed on CD4+ T cells from blood, taken about 7 months after SARS-CoV-2 vaccination. The CDR3 spells CASSLAGGQETQYF. The CDR3 nucleotides are TGTGCCAGCAGTTTAGCGGGAGGGCAAGAGACCCAGTACTTC.